There are many counts of the clone carrying this TCR beta chain. The data originate from a study of T cell repertoires in cytomegalovirus infection. TCRdb re-analysed the reads in MiXCR, keeping a single row per CDR3 protein. This sample has roughly 300,000 distinct CDR3 sequences; 9% to 9.5% occur once, and the top ten carry approximately 4.5%. Looked up from germline, CDR1 is SGHTA and CDR2 is FQGNSA. The CDR3 is made up of 14 amino acids. The V segment lost 5 bases and the J segment 3 bases; nucleotides outside the gene matches: 6. This chain joins TRBV7-2 and TRBJ1-1; 7 positions agree with TRBD1. The clonotype comes from a human donor in good health (CMV status not recorded). Some clones in this sample may be carry-over from other donors' samples. The sequenced sample was PBMCs. The DNA of the CDR3 is TGTGCCAGCAGCCTCCGGACAGGTGACACTGAAGCTTTCTTT. Translated: CASSLRTGDTEAFF.